One and the same sample provided the 8 T cell receptor beta chains below, sequenced in a study of tumor-infiltrating lymphocytes in primary liver carcinoma. Constant-region priming of 500 to 550 ng total RNA yielded TCR beta cDNA. Construction of TCR beta libraries relied on three successive nested multiplex PCR rounds employing slightly modified ARM-PCR. Forward primers for TRBV1-TRBV30 and a C-beta reverse primer served the first two PCR rounds, at around 9 cycles each. Via MiXCR, TCRdb re-called the multiplex PCR reads, giving one row per CDR3 protein. The data hold roughly 120,000 distinct CDR3 sequences, with around 64% observed a single time. Co-extraction of RNA and DNA was performed on roughly 20-34 mg of unsorted bulk tissue. The sample was liver tumor tissue from sampling region 3. The subset was: tumor region T3, left-lateral pole. The origin of the receptors is a woman in her sixties with primary liver carcinoma and hepatitis B virus infection.

The J gene is TRBJ1-4, the V gene TRBV7-9; a possible D gene is TRBD1 (6 bases). V gave up 5 bases and J gave up 8 bases, with 15 bases separating them. The germline gives CDR1 SEHNR, CDR2 FQNEAQ (reference sequence). The CDR3 is 14 amino acids. Written as DNA, the CDR3 is TGTGCCAGCAGCGGACAGTCGAGTAAAGAAAAACTGTTTTTT. Translating it yields CASSGQSSKEKLFF.

This clonotype was seen many times. This chain uses TRBV12-3 or TRBV12-4 with TRBJ1-2; 8 bases are a match to TRBD1. The CDR3 covers 14 residues. V lost 2 bases, J lost 2 bases, and 1 base stayed unmatched. CDR3 sequence reads: CASSLRDRNYGYTF. The CDR3 DNA sequence: TGTGCCAGCAGTTTACGGGACAGGAACTATGGCTACACCTTC.

This clonotype was counted only a few times. It may be a read error: a sequence one base away is much more abundant. The chain employs TRBV6-2 or TRBV6-3 and TRBJ1-1, with D possibly TRBD1 on 5 matching bases. V lost 6 bases and J 1 base, leaving 12 bases between the germline ends. Germline assignment: CDR1 MNHEY and CDR2 SVGEGT. This CDR3 has 14 residues. The CDR3 sequence is CASSLLGGNTEAFF. CDR3 sequence (DNA): TGTGCCAGCAGCCTCTTGGGGGGGAACACTGAAGCTTTCTTT.

This clonotype occurred many times. The chain links TRBV28 to TRBJ1-5; D unresolved. This CDR3 spans 14 amino acids. Germline assignment: CDR1 MDHEN and CDR2 SYDVKM. Trimming shortened V by 3 bases and J by 3 bases, and 9 bases separated the two germline ends. The CDR3 sequence is CASSFPGYNQPQHF. The CDR3 DNA reads as TGTGCCAGCAGTTTCCCGGGATACAATCAGCCCCAGCATTTT.

Concerning this clonotype: The junction and the germline gene differ at one end; a read error may be behind it. The chain is built from TRBV12-3 or TRBV12-4 and TRBJ1-2; D is possibly TRBD1 (5 bases). This CDR3 comprises 13 residues. As DNA, the CDR3 is TGTGTCAGCAGTTTAGGCAGGGAATATGGCTACACCTTC. Its protein product is CVSSLGREYGYTF.

This clonotype was detected once. The V call is TRBV29-1, the J call TRBJ2-3; the D gene is possibly TRBD1 (6 bases). Germline CDR1 SQVTM, CDR2 ANQGSEA. The CDR3 has 12 amino acids. The CDR3 sequence: CNVSGVRDTQYF. The CDR3 nucleotides are TGCAACGTATCAGGGGTCCGAGATACGCAGTATTTT.

J is TRBJ1-1 and V is TRBV29-1; D uncertain. Germline loops: CDR1 SQVTM, CDR2 ANQGSEA. The CDR3 runs to 15 residues. V gave up 4 bases and J gave up 1 base, with 16 bases separating them. Written as DNA, the CDR3 is TGCAGCGTTGTTTCGGGGAGGGTGGGGAACACTGAAGCTTTCTTT. It is translated as CSVVSGRVGNTEAFF.

In this sample, this clonotype turned up many times. This chain connects TRBV24-1 to TRBJ2-2, with D perhaps matching TRBD1 (5 bases). This CDR3 region has 16 residues. Trimming removed 2 bases at V and 5 bases at J, with 14 bases between. The germline gives CDR1 KGHDR, CDR2 SFDVKD. Here the CDR3 DNA reads TGTGCCACCAGTGATTCCCCAGGACAAAAGACCGGGGAGCTGTTTTTT. Its protein product is CATSDSPGQKTGELFF.